This passage covers 18 T cell receptor beta chains from one sample sequenced in a study of T cells in Graves' hyperthyroidism and ophthalmopathy. Amplified TCR beta CDR3 regions came from RNA transcripts. First-round RT-PCR with HTBI primers amplified the TCR CDR3 region. TCRdb reprocessed the multiplex PCR reads via MiXCR and lists one record per CDR3 protein. The table includes under 600,000 distinct CDR3 sequences, around 15% detected once. The sample consisted of blood. The receptors were sampled from a middle-aged woman with Graves' ophthalmopathy.

This clonotype was detected many times. J is TRBJ2-3 and V is TRBV2, with 11 bases fitting TRBD2. The CDR3 covers 15 residues. Germline CDR1 and CDR2: SNHLY and FYNNEI. The V gene end was trimmed by 7 bases and the J gene end by 7 bases; junction bases not matched to a gene: 10. CDR3: CASTEGASGGHTQYF. DNA for the CDR3: TGTGCCAGCACCGAAGGAGCTAGCGGGGGGCATACGCAGTATTTT.

This clonotype was counted ten times or more. The rearrangement links TRBV11-2 to TRBJ2-1; no clear D. The CDR3 runs 12 residues. The V gene lost 3 bases and the J gene lost 8 bases, with 8 bases spanning the gap. In germline, CDR1 is SGHAT, CDR2 FQNNGV. The CDR3 nucleotides are TGTGCCAGCAGCTTCTACGAGTATGAGCAGTTCTTC. Encoded protein: CASSFYEYEQFF. The full variable domain, its missing parts supplied by reference TRBV11-2 and TRBJ2-1, is EAGVAQSPRYKIIEKRQSVAFWCNPISGHATLYWYQQILGQGPKLLIQFQNNGVVDDSQLPKDRFSAERLKGVDSTLKIQPAKLEDSAVYLCASSFYEYEQFFGPGTRLTVL.

DNA of the CDR3: TGTGCCAGCAGCTGGACTAGCGGGAGGGGTTGGAGCTCCTACGAGCAGTACTTC. Protein sequence: CASSWTSGRGWSSYEQYF. The chain combines TRBV7-2 with TRBJ2-7; 15 bases align to TRBD2. The germline V gene has CDR1 SGHTA and CDR2 FQGNSA. This CDR3 has 18 residues. V lost 4 bases, J lost 0 bases, and 7 bases stayed unmatched.

The chain combines TRBV5-1 with TRBJ2-7, with D maybe TRBD1 (5 bases). V was shortened by 2 bases and J by 2 bases, with 11 bases between the two germline ends. CDR3 length equals 14 residues. From germline, CDR1 is SGHRS and CDR2 YFSETQ. The CDR3 loop reads CASSFLGDAYEQYF. The CDR3, as DNA: TGCGCCAGCAGCTTTTTAGGGGATGCCTACGAGCAGTACTTC.

This clonotype was counted many times. The gene calls are TRBV7-2 and TRBJ2-1, with 8 bases that match TRBD2. Germline values: CDR1 SGHTA, CDR2 FQGNSA. J gave up 1 base and V 1 base, and 6 bases lay outside the gene matches. This CDR3 has 17 amino acids. The CDR3 DNA reads as TGTGCCAGCAGCTTAGTAGCGGGATCGCCTTCCTACAATGAGCAGTTCTTC. Its protein is CASSLVAGSPSYNEQFF.

This clonotype was observed at least ten times. This chain connects TRBV7-6 to TRBJ2-4, with a possible D match to TRBD1 (6 bases). Germline V lookup: CDR1 SGHVS, CDR2 FNYEAQ. V lost 5 bases and J 0 bases, leaving 11 bases between the germline ends. The CDR3 is made up of 15 amino acids. CDR3 sequence: CASSRIGGAKNIQYF. The CDR3, as DNA: TGTGCCAGCAGCCGGATAGGGGGAGCCAAAAACATTCAGTACTTC. The full variable domain, rest sourced from reference TRBV7-6 and TRBJ2-4, is GAGVSQSPRYKVTKRGQDVALRCDPISGHVSLYWYRQALGQGPEFLTYFNYEAQQDKSGLPNDRFSAERPEGSISTLTIQRTEQRDSAMYRCASSRIGGAKNIQYFGAGTRLSVL.

The chain carries TRBV7-9 and TRBJ2-1; 7 bases line up with TRBD2. The CDR3 covers 16 residues. Per the germline V gene, CDR1 is SEHNR and CDR2 is FQNEAQ (reference sequence). V shed 4 bases, J shed 4 bases, and the junction held 10 bases outside the gene matches. CDR3 coding DNA: TGTGCCAGCAGCTCAGTCGGTAGCGGGCAATACAATGAGCAGTTCTTC. This sequence encodes CASSSVGSGQYNEQFF. Combining the CDR3 with reference TRBV7-9 and TRBJ2-1 gives the whole variable domain DTGVSQNPRHKITKRGQNVTFRCDPISEHNRLYWYRQTLGQGPEFLTYFQNEAQLEKSRLLSDRFSAERPKGSFSTLEIQRTEQGDSAMYLCASSSVGSGQYNEQFFGPGTRLTVL.

This chain uses TRBV6-4 with TRBJ2-1; 8 bases map to TRBD2. V was clipped by 3 bases and J by 3 bases; unmatched bases: 10. The length of the CDR3 is 17 residues. Germline V gene sequence: CDR1 MRHNA, CDR2 SNTAGT. This chain's CDR3 is CASSDLGVAGCYNEQFF. Here the CDR3 DNA reads TGTGCCAGCAGTGATCTCGGCGTAGCGGGGTGCTACAATGAGCAGTTCTTC.

The chain couples TRBV20-1 to TRBJ2-4; D is possibly TRBD2 (6 bases). CDR1 DFQATT and CDR2 SNEGSKA come from the germline V gene (reference sequence). CDR3 length equals 15 residues. V was shortened by 3 bases and J by 2 bases, with 14 bases between the two germline ends. CDR3 DNA: TGCAGTGCTAGCGGTGTGGGGGGACCCAAAAACATTCAGTACTTC. Amino acid sequence: CSASGVGGPKNIQYF.

This clonotype occurred a few times. J is TRBJ2-7 and V is TRBV30; 7 nucleotides agree with TRBD2. The germline V gene encodes CDR1 GTSNPN and CDR2 SVGIG (reference sequence). The CDR3 spans 12 residues. V shed 5 bases, J shed 6 bases, and the junction held 7 bases outside the gene matches. The CDR3 DNA follows: TGTGCCTGGGAGATTAGGGAGGGCGAGCAGTACTTC. Residues: CAWEIREGEQYF.

This clonotype was seen ten or more times. V is TRBV12-3 or TRBV12-4 and J is TRBJ1-1; tentative D call: TRBD1 (5 bases). V shed 2 bases and J shed 1 base, with 11 bases lying between them. CDR3 size: 15 residues. CDR3 bases: TGTGCCAGCAGTTTATTCCGGGACCCGAACACTGAAGCTTTCTTT. Residues: CASSLFRDPNTEAFF.

This clonotype came up a few times. The chain carries TRBV5-1 and TRBJ2-2; TRBD1 matches 9 bases. The V and J ends lost 0 bases and 5 bases, in that order; junction bases with no gene match: 8. CDR3 length: 17 residues. The germline V gene encodes CDR1 SGHRS and CDR2 YFSETQ. CDR3: CASSLVPGTGNTGELFF. CDR3 bases: TGCGCCAGCAGCTTGGTGCCCGGGACAGGGAATACCGGGGAGCTGTTTTTT.

The chain has TRBV25-1 and TRBJ2-3; unclear D gene. This CDR3 has 16 amino acids. The V end lost 3 bases, the J end lost 0 bases, and 13 bases lay between the germline ends. Germline V gene sequence: CDR1 MGHDK, CDR2 SYGVNS. The CDR3 loop reads CASSEGRITSTDTQYF. DNA of the CDR3: TGTGCCAGCAGTGAGGGCAGGATCACTAGCACAGATACGCAGTATTTT. Using reference TRBV25-1 and TRBJ2-3 for the parts outside the CDR3, the full variable domain is EADIYQTPRYLVIGTGKKITLECSQTMGHDKMYWYQQDPGMELHLIHYSYGVNSTEKGDLSSESTVSRIRTEHFPLTLESARPSHTSQYLCASSEGRITSTDTQYFGPGTRLTVL.

This clonotype was seen repeatedly, ten times or more. CDR3 protein: CASSPFGRYYEQYF. In DNA, the CDR3 is TGTGCCAGCAGTCCATTTGGGAGGTACTACGAGCAGTACTTC. The chain couples TRBV28 to TRBJ2-7, with D perhaps TRBD2 (6 bases). Germline V gives CDR1 MDHEN, CDR2 SYDVKM. The CDR3 is 14 amino acids. The V end was cut by 5 bases, the J end by 3 bases, with 14 bases between.

This clonotype appeared a few times. This rearrangement joins TRBV10-2 to TRBJ1-3; a possible D gene is TRBD1 (5 bases). Trimming shortened V by 8 bases and J by 0 bases, and 11 bases separated the two germline ends. Germline CDR1 and CDR2: WSHSY and SAAADI. The CDR3 consists of 14 residues. The CDR3 nucleotides read TGCGCCAGCCTGGACACTTACTCTGGAAACACCATATATTTT. Translating gives CASLDTYSGNTIYF.

The chain recombines TRBV18 with TRBJ1-6, with a possible D match to TRBD1 (6 bases). V dropped 5 bases and J dropped 5 bases, with 13 bases sitting between them. The CDR3 spans 15 residues. The V gene's germline CDR1 is KGHSH and CDR2 LQKENI. The CDR3 spells CASSKQGDHNSPLHF. The CDR3 DNA sequence: TGTGCCAGCTCAAAACAGGGAGACCATAATTCACCCCTCCACTTT.

This clonotype was seen ten or more times. The CDR3 is CAWSGSGSDTGELFF. The CDR3 coding sequence is TGTGCCTGGAGTGGGTCCGGGTCGGACACCGGGGAGCTGTTTTTT. This sequence joins TRBV30 and TRBJ2-2; the D is unclear. This CDR3 spans 15 amino acids. The V gene lost 1 base and the J gene lost 3 bases, with 12 bases spanning the gap. Germline V gene lookup returns CDR1 GTSNPN and CDR2 SVGIG (reference sequence).

This clonotype was detected a few times. This rearrangement joins TRBV3-1 to TRBJ1-3; no reliable D call. V lost 2 bases and J 6 bases, leaving 8 bases between the germline ends. CDR1 LGHDT and CDR2 YNNKEL come from the germline V gene (reference sequence). The CDR3 sequence is 13 residues long. This CDR3 is CASSQWGENTIYF. The CDR3 DNA reads as TGTGCCAGCAGCCAATGGGGAGAAAACACCATATATTTT.